This T cell receptor (beta chain) comes out of a study of blood T cell repertoires in COVID-19. Participants' reported clinical history set cohort assignment. Some clones are missing from TCRdb's copy, which holds only in-frame ones; the method was immunoSEQ multiplex PCR. The sample includes approximately 200,000 clones, 85% to 90% of them seen just once. The sequenced sample was PBMCs or T cells enriched from blood (not recorded which). The TCR was taken from a man aged 25-45 years who had recovered from COVID-19.

The CDR3 nucleotides read TGCGCCAGCAGCCAGGGCCAGGGCACCATATATTTT. It encodes CASSQGQGTIYF. The rearrangement joins TRBV4-1 to TRBJ1-3, with a weak D call TRBD1 (5 bases). V gave up 3 bases and J gave up 9 bases, with 9 bases separating them. CDR1 is MGHRA and CDR2 is YSYEKL in the germline V gene. The length of the CDR3 is 12 residues.